The entry that follows covers one T cell receptor beta chain sequence. This clonotype was recorded a few times. The antigen it binds to is not known. No much larger clone exists at a distance of one base, and base qualities are not known. Amplification of TCR beta CDR3 regions was carried out from RNA transcripts. The TCR CDR3 was subjected to a first round of RT-PCR using the HTBI primer set and the Qiagen OneStep RT-PCR kit. A second multiplex PCR round built the libraries, followed by size selection and purification. Sequencing of the libraries was done on an Illumina HiSeq2000 using paired-end 100 bp reads. Turning to the authors' computational methods: SOAPnuke was used to process the raw data, throwing out any read that contained adapters or uncalled bases, had a mean Phred below 15, or lacked an exact constant-primer or identifier match. COPE v1.2.5 was used to merge high-quality paired reads, and clonotypes were defined as unique nucleotide sequences. MiTCR v1.1 was used to align the clonotypes against IMGT TRBV, TRBD and TRBJ reference segments. The analysis included only V-J combinations with a frequency above 0.0001, which together covered approximately 99% of the repertoires. A TCS score was defined as the ratio between F50 (clonal expansion) and ExV (chaos), using BLOSUM62-based TCRdist between CDR3 peptides within each V-J. Welch's t-statistics and random forest reduced approximately 520 V-J features to 10 to 15, which were used in a naive Bayes classifier (R e1071). The similarity between thyroid and blood repertoires was quantified using the Morisita-Horn index. TCRdb itself trimmed the public reads at Q25 with fastp, ran MiXCR and retained productive beta chains. When rows share a CDR3 protein, they turn into one entry using the most common DNA and genes. Clone size and V and J calls follow TCRdb, not the original study. The sample data list about 570,000 distinct CDR3 sequences, and 40% to 55% of these were observed just once. Clones ranked in the top ten supply around 20% of the sample.

V is reduced by 7 bases and J by 1 base, leaving a spacing of 13 bases between them. The CDR3, from cysteine to phenylalanine, totals 15 residues. The kept DNA is CDR3 alone, 45 bases in frame from the first base. The germline V gene specifies MNHEY as CDR1 and SVGAGI as CDR2. These data originate in a study of T cells in Graves' hyperthyroidism and ophthalmopathy (dated by TCRdb to about 2019). About the full investigation: To identify distinguishing TCR V-J signatures, a discovery cohort of around 100 patients was used, comprising 43 with Graves' ophthalmopathy and around 57 with stable Graves' hyperthyroidism. Prospective prediction of ophthalmopathy was tested in an independent validation cohort of fewer than 20 hyperthyroidism patients and roughly 16 patients who later progressed to ophthalmopathy. For training and testing, the 100 or so patients in the discovery cohort were randomly divided in a 7:3 ratio. Thyroid tissue and blood T-cell repertoires from about 6 Graves' hyperthyroidism patients were also compared in the study. Once sampling was done, hyperthyroidism patients were given methimazole at a starting dose of 30 mg daily, whereas ophthalmopathy patients were given high-dose intravenous methylprednisolone. According to the paper, TCR Vbeta CDR3 sequencing was carried out on some 140 peripheral blood samples, which came from 40 to 45 ophthalmopathy, 75 or so hyperthyroidism and roughly 17 progressor patients.

Here is what the overall study found, with its caveats: Sample size was not statistically predetermined, and investigators were not blinded to group allocation. In validation, the model predicted progression to ophthalmopathy with roughly 66% sensitivity and approximately 74% specificity, a median of around six months before onset. Blood samples also contained most of the expanded thyroid clonotypes (frequency above 0.001), which suggests that blood repertoires may reflect thyroid immune responses. Ophthalmopathy was separated from stable hyperthyroidism by a 13 V-J signature model, with around 88% sensitivity and about 84% specificity obtained in cross-validation and 80%/75% obtained in testing.

Any patient with an uncontrolled infection, another autoimmune disease, pregnancy or lactation was excluded. Diagnoses were established on the basis of clinical symptoms, serum thyroxine and TRAb, thyroid ultrasound, and orbital computed tomography. Total RNA was extracted with Trizol reagent, and quality was checked on an Agilent 2100 Bioanalyzer. The chain joins TRBV6-5 to TRBJ1-4, with the D segment identity uncertain. Input material: peripheral blood or thyroid tissue (not recorded which). This TCR came from an adult woman with Graves' disease, either hyperthyroidism or ophthalmopathy (not recorded which). The DNA sequence is given as TGTGCCAGCACGTCAAGAACAAGAACTAATGAAAAACTGTTTTTT. The encoded protein is CASTSRTRTNEKLFF.